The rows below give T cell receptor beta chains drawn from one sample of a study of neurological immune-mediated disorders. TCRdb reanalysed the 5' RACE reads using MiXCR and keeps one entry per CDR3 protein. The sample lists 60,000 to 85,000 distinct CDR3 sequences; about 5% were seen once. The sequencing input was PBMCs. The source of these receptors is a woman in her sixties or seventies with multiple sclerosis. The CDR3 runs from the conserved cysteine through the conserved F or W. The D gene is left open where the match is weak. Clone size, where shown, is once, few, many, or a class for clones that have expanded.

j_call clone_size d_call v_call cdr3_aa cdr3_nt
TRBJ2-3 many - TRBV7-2 CASSLAGRQQYF TGTGCCAGCAGCTTAGCGGGACGCCAGCAGTATTTT
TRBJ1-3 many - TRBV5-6 CASSLREGNTIYF TGTGCCAGCAGCTTGAGAGAGGGCAACACCATATATTTT
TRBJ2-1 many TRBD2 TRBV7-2 CASSQGTSRYNEQFF TGTGCCAGCAGCCAGGGGACTAGCAGATACAATGAGCAGTTCTTC
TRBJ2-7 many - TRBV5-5 CASSLGRTYEQYF TGTGCCAGCAGCTTGGGAAGGACCTACGAGCAGTACTTC
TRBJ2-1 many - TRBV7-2 CASSSVMGAGTYNEQFF TGTGCCAGCAGCTCCGTTATGGGAGCGGGTACCTACAATGAGCAGTTCTTC
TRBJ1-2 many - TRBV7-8 CASSTRGAEYGYTF TGTGCCAGCAGCACAAGGGGAGCTGAATATGGCTACACCTTC
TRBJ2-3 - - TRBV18 CASSRNQGKGSDTQYF TGTGCCAGCTCCCGAAACCAGGGAAAGGGCTCAGATACGCAGTATTTT
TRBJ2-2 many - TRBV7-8 CASSLRQNTGELFF TGTGCCAGCAGCTTAAGGCAAAACACCGGGGAGCTGTTTTTT
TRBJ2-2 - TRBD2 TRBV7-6 CASSLEASGRTYTGELFF TGTGCCAGCAGCTTAGAAGCTAGCGGGAGGACCTACACCGGGGAGCTGTTTTTT
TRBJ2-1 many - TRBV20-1 CSALRVNEQFF TGCAGTGCGCTGCGAGTCAATGAGCAGTTCTTC
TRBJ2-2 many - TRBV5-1 CASSLGSGHGELFF TGCGCCAGCAGCTTGGGATCAGGGCACGGGGAGCTGTTTTTT
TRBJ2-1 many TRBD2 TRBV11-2 CASSLGVSGSNEQFF TGTGCCAGCAGCTTAGGGGTTAGCGGGAGCAATGAGCAGTTCTTC
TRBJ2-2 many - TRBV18 CASSLEVPDTGELFF TGTGCCAGCTCACTCGAGGTGCCAGACACCGGGGAGCTGTTTTTT
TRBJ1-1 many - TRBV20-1 CSARARKPGANTEAFF TGCAGTGCTAGAGCCAGGAAACCAGGTGCGAACACTGAAGCTTTCTTT
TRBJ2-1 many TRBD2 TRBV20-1 CSASGRNNEQFF TGCAGTGCTAGCGGGAGGAACAATGAGCAGTTCTTC
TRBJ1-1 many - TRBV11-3 CVSSLLMNTEAFF TGTGTCAGCAGCCTCCTCATGAACACTGAAGCTTTCTTT
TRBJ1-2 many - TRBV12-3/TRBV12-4 CASSFAGYLRGYTF TGTGCCAGCAGTTTTGCAGGGTATTTGAGGGGCTACACCTTC
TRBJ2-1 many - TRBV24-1 CATSGEGHNEQFF TGTGCCACCTCAGGCGAGGGGCACAATGAGCAGTTCTTC
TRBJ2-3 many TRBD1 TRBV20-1 CSATVRDSYTDTQYF TGCAGTGCTACCGTCCGGGACAGTTACACAGATACGCAGTATTTT
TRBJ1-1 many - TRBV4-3 CASSQGKAGSPHEAFF TGCGCCAGCAGCCAAGGAAAGGCTGGCTCCCCCCATGAAGCTTTCTTT
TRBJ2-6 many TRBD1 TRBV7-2 CASSATGQGLGANVLTF TGTGCCAGCAGCGCCACGGGACAGGGATTGGGGGCCAACGTCCTGACTTTC
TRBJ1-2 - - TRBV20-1 CSARDLAANYGYTF TGCAGTGCTAGAGATCTGGCAGCTAACTATGGCTACACCTTC
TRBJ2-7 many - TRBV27 CASQGPSGEQYF TGTGCCAGCCAGGGCCCGTCGGGGGAGCAGTACTTC